Presented here are 27 T cell receptor beta chains from one specimen sequenced in a study of chemoradiotherapy in HPV16-positive cancers. The table came from immunoSEQ multiplex PCR; TCRdb's copy has only in-frame clones and leaves some out. The sample shows roughly 5,800 clones, 85% of them seen only once. The sample was tumor tissue, taken from a patient who underwent chemoradiotherapy. These receptors were collected from a human donor with HPV-associated anogenital cancer.

The V gene is TRBV5-6, the J gene TRBJ2-5; D possibly corresponds to TRBD1 (6 bases). The CDR3 is 15 residues long. From germline, CDR1 is SGHDT and CDR2 YYEEEE. The germline V and J ends were trimmed by 6 bases and 0 bases, with 15 bases remaining between them. Here the CDR3 reads CASKTYYRDQETQYF. CDR3 DNA: TGTGCCAGCAAAACTTATTACAGGGACCAAGAGACCCAGTACTTC.

The V and J genes are TRBV7-3 and TRBJ2-3; a possible D gene is TRBD2 (6 bases). Germline lookup yields CDR1 SGHTA and CDR2 FQGTGA. The V end lost 5 bases, the J end lost 6 bases, and 12 bases lay between the germline ends. CDR3 size: 13 residues. The chain's CDR3 is CASSPLGGDTQYF. CDR3 DNA: TGTGCCAGCAGCCCCCTCGGGGGTGATACGCAGTATTTT. Drawing the rest from reference TRBV7-3 and TRBJ2-3, the complete variable domain is GAGVSQTPSNKVTEKGKYVELRCDPISGHTALYWYRQSLGQGPEFLIYFQGTGAADDSGLPNDRFFAVRPEGSVSTLKIQRTERGDSAVYLCASSPLGGDTQYFGPGTRLTVL.

This sequence joins TRBV6-1 and TRBJ2-2; TRBD1 is a possible D gene (6 bases). From germline, CDR1 is MNHNS and CDR2 SASEGT. Trimming shortened V by 5 bases and J by 6 bases, and 10 bases separated the two germline ends. There are 13 residues in the CDR3. The CDR3: CASSSQGPGELFF. The CDR3 region has the DNA TGTGCCAGCAGTTCGCAGGGGCCCGGGGAGCTGTTTTTT.

This clone is a singleton in its sample. V gene TRBV27 combines with J gene TRBJ2-2; D uncertain. The CDR3 loop spans 16 amino acids. Germline CDR1 MNHEY, CDR2 SMNVEV (reference sequence). The V and J ends lost 6 bases and 1 base respectively, with 15 bases between them. CDR3 bases: TGTGCCAGCAGCCGAATATTACCAGGGAACACCGGGGAGCTGTTTTTT. Translation: CASSRILPGNTGELFF.

V is TRBV7-9 and J is TRBJ2-1, with 8 bases matching TRBD2. The CDR3 is 16 amino acids. The germline CDR1 and CDR2 sequences are SEHNR and FQNEAQ (reference sequence). V was clipped by 5 bases and J by 9 bases; unmatched bases: 15. DNA for the CDR3: TGTGCCAGCAGCCCCACCGGGCGGGGGGCCAGGGGTGAGCAGTTCTTC. It encodes CASSPTGRGARGEQFF.

This clone was detected a few times. In nucleotides, the CDR3 is TGTGCCAGTAGTCCGACCGGGACCCTCACCGGGTATGGCTACACCTTC. Translation: CASSPTGTLTGYGYTF. The rearrangement uses TRBV19 and TRBJ1-2; a weak D match, TRBD1 (5 bases). The CDR3 contains 16 residues. In germline, CDR1 is LNHDA, CDR2 SQIVND (reference sequence). Trimming stripped 5 bases from V and 5 bases from J, with 21 bases between.

This clone was recorded only once. The rearrangement uses TRBV6-5 and TRBJ2-3; TRBD1 is a possible D gene (6 bases). From germline, CDR1 is MNHEY and CDR2 SVGAGI. The CDR3 runs to 14 residues. Trimming pared 5 bases from V and 6 bases from J, leaving 15 bases between. This chain's CDR3 is CASSQGQGSDTQYF. Here the CDR3 DNA reads TGTGCCAGCAGTCAGGGGCAGGGTAGTGATACGCAGTATTTT.

The chain links TRBV30 to TRBJ1-3; maybe TRBD1 (5 bases). Germline V gene data show CDR1 as GTSNPN and CDR2 as SVGIG (reference sequence). The ends were cut back, 3 bases at V and 2 bases at J, with 14 bases in the middle. There are 15 residues in the CDR3. In DNA, the CDR3 is TGTGCCTGGAGGACAGCCAAGTTTCCTGGAAACACCATATATTTT. Its protein is CAWRTAKFPGNTIYF. Complete variable domain (other parts from reference TRBV30 and TRBJ1-3): SQTIHQWPATLVQPVGSPLSLECTVEGTSNPNLYWYRQAAGRGLQLLFYSVGIGQISSEVPQNLSASRPQDRQFILSSKKLLLSDSGFYLCAWRTAKFPGNTIYFGEGSWLTVV.

The chain employs TRBV5-1 and TRBJ2-5; 9 bases are shared with TRBD1. Germline V CDR1 and CDR2: SGHRS, YFSETQ. The CDR3 covers 14 residues. J gave up 2 bases and V 2 bases, and 1 base lay outside the gene matches. DNA of the CDR3: TGCGCCAGCAGCTTTGGACAGGGGCAAGAGACCCAGTACTTC. The encoded protein is CASSFGQGQETQYF.

This chain joins TRBV6-5 and TRBJ2-3; D tentatively reads TRBD1 or TRBD2 (6 bases each). This CDR3 spans 15 amino acids. With 2 bases removed from V and 2 bases from J, the gap between germline ends came to 11 bases. The germline V gene encodes CDR1 MNHEY and CDR2 SVGAGI. The CDR3 sequence is CASSYPGATTDTQYF. In DNA form, the CDR3 reads TGTGCCAGCAGTTACCCGGGGGCGACCACAGATACGCAGTATTTT.

The rearrangement uses TRBV5-4 and TRBJ2-3; unclear D gene. V dropped 0 bases and J dropped 8 bases, with 10 bases sitting between them. The CDR3 has 13 amino acids. In germline, CDR1 is SGHNT, CDR2 YYREEE (reference sequence). CDR3 sequence (DNA): TGTGCCAGCAGCTTGGGCGGTGAAGGTACGCAGTATTTT. Translated: CASSLGGEGTQYF.

The chain uses TRBV5-5 and TRBJ1-4; TRBD1 matches 9 bases. The CDR3 sequence is 14 residues long. V gave up 4 bases and J gave up 10 bases; unmatched junction bases: 8. The germline gives CDR1 SGHKS, CDR2 YYEKEE (reference sequence). CDR3 sequence (DNA): TGTGCCAGCAGCCCGACAGGGGGGGTTGGAAAACTGTTTTTT. It is translated as CASSPTGGVGKLFF.

This chain connects TRBV7-6 to TRBJ2-5; 8 nucleotides align to TRBD2. This CDR3 is built from 16 residues. V was pared by 2 bases and J by 1 base, with 6 bases of the junction left unmatched. Germline CDR1 is SGHVS and CDR2 is FNYEAQ. CDR3 bases: TGTGCCAGCAGCTTATCTACCCGGGGGGGCCAAGAGACCCAGTACTTC. Translating gives CASSLSTRGGQETQYF.

The V gene is TRBV18, the J gene TRBJ1-2; the match to TRBD1 covers 9 bases. Germline values: CDR1 KGHSH, CDR2 LQKENI. Trimming cost V 0 bases and J 4 bases; bases outside gene matches: 3. CDR3 length: 15 amino acids. Here the CDR3 DNA reads TGTGCCAGCTCACCACCGGGACAGGGACGCTATGGCTACACCTTC. This gives the protein CASSPPGQGRYGYTF. Full variable domain (rest looked up from reference TRBV18 and TRBJ1-2): NAGVMQNPRHLVRRRGQEARLRCSPMKGHSHVYWYRQLPEEGLKFMVYLQKENIIDESGMPKERFSAEFPKEGPSILRIQQVVRGDSAAYFCASSPPGQGRYGYTFGSGTRLTVV.

The CDR3 nucleotides read TGTGCCAGCAGCTTGGCGGGGGGCTATGGCTACACCTTC. As protein: CASSLAGGYGYTF. The J gene is TRBJ1-2, the V gene TRBV5-6; D possibly corresponds to TRBD1 (5 bases). CDR1 SGHDT and CDR2 YYEEEE come from the germline V gene. The V end lost 0 bases, the J end lost 4 bases, and 7 bases lay between the germline ends. This CDR3 spans 13 amino acids.

The chain combines TRBV14 with TRBJ1-3, with a possible D match to TRBD1 (6 bases). Germline lookup yields CDR1 SGHDN and CDR2 FVKESK. V lost 4 bases to trimming and J lost 6 bases, with 19 bases between them. CDR3 size: 16 residues. In DNA form, the CDR3 reads TGTGCCAGCAGCCCGAGAACAGGGAACGCAGTAAACACCATATATTTT. It yields the protein CASSPRTGNAVNTIYF.

V gene TRBV7-9 combines with J gene TRBJ1-4; D call uncertain. Per germline, CDR1 SEHNR and CDR2 FQNEAQ (reference sequence). CDR3 size: 14 residues. Trimming took 1 base from V and 5 from J, leaving 8 bases between them. In DNA form, the CDR3 reads TGTGCCAGCAGCTTAGGGTCCTCGAATGAAAAACTGTTTTTT. It specifies CASSLGSSNEKLFF.

The V and J genes are TRBV6-1 and TRBJ1-4; no firm D call. The CDR3 is 13 residues long. Per germline, CDR1 MNHNS and CDR2 SASEGT. V dropped 9 bases and J dropped 5 bases, with 13 bases sitting between them. CDR3 protein: CASGPGENEKLFF. Written as DNA, the CDR3 is TGTGCCAGTGGGCCCGGCGAGAATGAAAAACTGTTTTTT.

J is TRBJ2-3 and V is TRBV27; D perhaps matches TRBD2 (7 bases). The CDR3 consists of 13 residues. V shed 5 bases and J shed 13 bases, with 19 bases lying between them. The germline gives CDR1 MNHEY, CDR2 SMNVEV (reference sequence). CDR3 protein: CASSVKSGGQEYF. Here the CDR3 DNA reads TGTGCCAGCAGTGTTAAGTCCGGGGGGCAGGAGTATTTT.

This rearrangement joins TRBV30 to TRBJ1-1; no firm D call. V gave up 7 bases and J gave up 1 base, with 13 bases separating them. CDR1 is GTSNPN and CDR2 is SVGIG in the germline V gene (reference sequence). This CDR3 comprises 13 residues. CDR3 residues: CASTKGGNTEAFF. The CDR3 DNA is TGTGCCTCCACTAAGGGCGGGAACACTGAAGCTTTCTTT. Supplemented by reference TRBV30 and TRBJ1-1, the full variable domain reads SQTIHQWPATLVQPVGSPLSLECTVEGTSNPNLYWYRQAAGRGLQLLFYSVGIGQISSEVPQNLSASRPQDRQFILSSKKLLLSDSGFYLCASTKGGNTEAFFGQGTRLTVV.

The rearrangement uses TRBV7-2 and TRBJ1-5, with unresolved D. Trimming stripped 2 bases from V and 3 bases from J, with 5 bases between. Germline lookup yields CDR1 SGHTA and CDR2 FQGNSA. This CDR3 comprises 13 residues. The CDR3 region has the DNA TGTGCCAGCAGCTTAAACAACAATCAGCCCCAGCATTTT. The encoded protein is CASSLNNNQPQHF. The complete variable domain, with remaining parts taken from reference TRBV7-2 and TRBJ1-5, reads GAGVSQSPSNKVTEKGKDVELRCDPISGHTALYWYRQSLGQGLEFLIYFQGNSAPDKSGLPSDRFSAERTGGSVSTLTIQRTQQEDSAVYLCASSLNNNQPQHFGDGTRLSIL.

This chain links TRBV7-2 with TRBJ2-1; 10 positions match TRBD2. CDR3 length: 15 amino acids. After removal of 6 bases from V and 4 bases from J, the junction contained 6 bases not matched to a gene. Germline V gene sequence: CDR1 SGHTA, CDR2 FQGNSA. CDR3 protein: CASRAGTSAYNEQFF. DNA for the CDR3: TGTGCCAGCAGAGCCGGGACTAGCGCATACAATGAGCAGTTCTTC.

This clone was counted only a few times. The J gene is TRBJ2-1, the V gene TRBV5-1, with D possibly matching TRBD1 (6 bases). V was clipped by 7 bases and J by 4 bases, with 15 bases between them. Germline V CDR1 and CDR2: SGHRS, YFSETQ. The CDR3 loop spans 14 amino acids. CDR3 sequence reads: CASRGQSEYNEQFF. The CDR3 region has the DNA TGCGCCAGCCGAGGACAGTCGGAATACAATGAGCAGTTCTTC.

This chain uses TRBV11-2 with TRBJ2-3; 9 bases fit TRBD2. CDR3 length: 17 amino acids. V shed 1 base and J 1 base; nucleotides not matched to a gene: 6. The V gene's germline CDR1 is SGHAT and CDR2 FQNNGV. The CDR3: CASSLGGGADGTDTQYF. CDR3 nucleotide sequence: TGTGCCAGCAGCTTAGGCGGGGGGGCCGATGGCACAGATACGCAGTATTTT.

Concerning this clone: Its ends do not fully match the called genes, so a read error is possible. The CDR3 protein is CASRLSTSRGNEQFF. The CDR3, as DNA: TGTGCCAGCAGGTTATCGACTAGCCGAGGCAATGAGCAGTTCTTC. This chain joins TRBV28 and TRBJ2-1; 7 bases map to TRBD2. The CDR3 extends over 15 amino acids. Germline-derived CDR1 and CDR2 are MDHEN and SYDVKM.

This sequence joins TRBV5-1 and TRBJ2-2; tentatively, D is TRBD1 (5 bases). V was trimmed by 0 bases and J by 8 bases, leaving 14 bases between them. Germline V gene data show CDR1 as SGHRS and CDR2 as YFSETQ. The CDR3 covers 15 residues. This chain's CDR3 is CASSLDRMSIGELFF. As DNA, the CDR3 is TGCGCCAGCAGCTTGGACAGGATGTCGATAGGGGAGCTGTTTTTT.

The genes are TRBV2 and TRBJ2-3; 12 nucleotides match TRBD2. Losses at the gene ends were 6 bases for V and 1 base for J; bases not matched to a gene: 14. Per germline, CDR1 SNHLY and CDR2 FYNNEI. This CDR3 has 19 amino acids. The CDR3 is CASRLAGGPAERGTDTQYF. In DNA, the CDR3 is TGTGCCAGCAGACTAGCGGGGGGACCTGCTGAACGAGGCACAGATACGCAGTATTTT. Combining the CDR3 with reference TRBV2 and TRBJ2-3 gives the whole variable domain EPEVTQTPSHQVTQMGQEVILRCVPISNHLYFYWYRQILGQKVEFLVSFYNNEISEKSEIFDDQFSVERPDGSNFTLKIRSTKLEDSAMYFCASRLAGGPAERGTDTQYFGPGTRLTVL.